This is a list of T cell receptor beta chains from one sample in a study of blood T cell repertoires in COVID-19. Assay: immunoSEQ multiplex PCR; the TCRdb copy retains only in-frame clones and omits some. The sample has some 130,000 clones, roughly 88% seen once. Sequenced input: peripheral blood. Source of these receptors: a man aged 50-59 years with acute or convalescent COVID-19. CDR3s leave out the opening cysteine and the closing phenylalanine or tryptophan.

TRBV7-9	TRBJ1-1	ASTNSRDTEAF
TRBV2	TRBJ1-4	ASRDTDFEKLF
TRBV27	TRBJ2-2	ASSLSSTGAGGELF
TRBV11-3	TRBJ1-1	ASSLGSRNTEAF
TRBV11-2	TRBJ1-1	ASSLDLADTEAF
TRBV5-1	TRBJ1-2	ASSLFGTGGLGYT
TRBV6-5	TRBJ1-5	ASRPDRGGNQPQH
TRBV18	TRBJ1-1	ASSLLHGSGTEAF
TRBV19	TRBJ2-6	ASSREREAWGANVLT
TRBV19	TRBJ1-6	ASSITGITSNSPLH
TRBV6-6	TRBJ2-7	ASRKDLGTTEQY
TRBV10-3	TRBJ1-2	AISATGGEVRGHGYT
TRBV19	TRBJ1-5	ASSTQRGQPQH
TRBV4-2	TRBJ1-4	ASSQKDSRALINEKLF
TRBV11-1	TRBJ1-2	ASSSSPGGYGYT
TRBV27	TRBJ1-4	ASSWDRTKLF
TRBV5-1	TRBJ2-5	ASSILPGGAGETQY
TRBV7-2	TRBJ2-2	ASSYRLRTGELF
TRBV5-5	TRBJ2-3	ASSTFRDRGFVTQY
TRBV6-5	TRBJ1-3	ASILDGGSGNTIY
TRBV25-1	TRBJ1-2	ASSESPVGGYGYT
TRBV6-5	TRBJ1-5	ASSYSNSQPQH
TRBV18	TRBJ1-1	ASSPNIAQGNTEAF
TRBV7-9	TRBJ1-1	ASSFDYARAF
TRBV7-2	TRBJ1-3	ASSSQASISGNTIY
TRBV5-8	TRBJ1-2	ASRSSGGARYYGYT
TRBV19	TRBJ2-1	ASSWGTEYNEQF
TRBV11-1	TRBJ2-7	ASSPGTAYEQY
TRBV6-5	TRBJ2-7	ASMRQGSYEQY
TRBV27	TRBJ2-7	ASSIGTGGIYEQY
TRBV28	TRBJ2-7	ASSSSGTGKTYEQY
TRBV5-1	TRBJ1-1	ASSLTGDTEAF
TRBV27	TRBJ2-1	ASSIYSGIFYNEQF
TRBV19	TRBJ1-5	ASGNRFNQPQH
TRBV30	TRBJ2-1	AWSLLRGGANNEQF
TRBV28	TRBJ1-2	ASSPPLYGYT
TRBV11-3	TRBJ2-1	ASSLTRTGREQF
TRBV6-6	TRBJ2-1	ASTAAGSGNEQF
TRBV11-2	TRBJ2-2	ASSWDRVSGELF
TRBV5-4	TRBJ1-1	ASSPGPLGSTEAF
TRBV11-2	TRBJ2-5	ASSSGGGLETQY
TRBV2	TRBJ2-5	ASQGAGETQY
TRBV5-5	TRBJ1-5	ASSLGENQPQH
TRBV14	TRBJ1-3	ASSPKTGNQLLGTIY
TRBV6-5	TRBJ2-1	ASSYGTSNNEQF
TRBV27	TRBJ1-2	ASAPDRDRGRFTGYT
TRBV5-6	TRBJ2-7	ASSLEVETGGNEQY
TRBV29-1	TRBJ2-2	SVVPSGVGGELF
TRBV19	TRBJ2-3	ASSIGSSGSRTDTQY
TRBV7-3	TRBJ2-1	ASSLRTGGVIDEQF
TRBV7-9	TRBJ1-4	ASSLFGSEIKLF
TRBV28	TRBJ1-1	AIRRRGTEAF
TRBV5-4	TRBJ1-4	ASTQGASSEKLF
TRBV11-2	TRBJ1-2	ASSKTGDYGYT
TRBV6-4	TRBJ1-6	ASSEQGFHYNSPLH
TRBV28	TRBJ2-1	ASRPRLAGGREQF
TRBV27	TRBJ2-1	ASSQTGVPYNEQF